This T cell receptor beta chain is from a study of post-analysis software for immune sequencing data. Across the whole study: Included among the disease courses, which were recorded for the cohort, were relapsing-remitting, secondary progressive and progressive-relapsing multiple sclerosis. General observations from the study: Patients with multiple sclerosis recorded significantly lower normalized Chao1 diversity than controls, the study found. Controls had lower frequencies than patients of five or six TRBV segments, which included TRBV5-6, TRBV5-1 and TRBV20-1. Co-batched samples clustered tightly together by F measure.

CDR3 length: 15 residues. Germline CDR1 is SGHVS and CDR2 is FQNEAQ. This clonotype has a handful of counts. Its antigen remains unidentified. Libraries were made from TCR beta cDNA, and they carried unique molecular identifiers. About 500,000 cDNA molecules came from around 1 to 10 million T cells. A single record per CDR3 protein comes from TCRdb applying MiXCR to the PCR reads. The sample shows approximately 570,000 distinct CDR3 sequences, roughly 40% of them seen only once. This receptor was identified in a girl aged 5 to 17 with multiple sclerosis. The chain uses TRBV7-8 and TRBJ2-5; no clear D. The J call is in doubt because the DNA end fits TRBJ2-7 better. Sequenced: blood. CDR3: CASSSRAKGDYEQYF. The CDR3 DNA sequence: TGTGCCAGCAGCTCTCGGGCCAAGGGCGACTACGAGCAGTACTTC.